The 10 T cell receptor beta chains presented below share a single source sample, sequenced in a study of blood T cell repertoires in COVID-19. The protocol was immunoSEQ multiplex PCR, while the TCRdb copy is restricted to in-frame clones and leaves out a portion. The sample has 250,000 to 350,000 clones, 70% to 90% seen once. The specimen sequenced was PBMCs or T cells enriched from blood (not recorded which). These receptors originate from a woman aged 30 to 39 who had recovered from COVID-19.

This clone was observed a few times. This chain joins TRBV24-1 and TRBJ2-2, with D perhaps TRBD1 (5 bases). The CDR3 runs 16 residues. Per germline, CDR1 KGHDR and CDR2 SFDVKD. Trimming cost V 7 bases and J 1 base, with 15 bases left between them. The CDR3 loop reads CATSSPQALNTGELFF. In DNA, the CDR3 is TGTGCCACCAGCTCCCCACAGGCCTTGAACACCGGGGAGCTGTTTTTT.

The chain has TRBV30 and TRBJ1-1; D ambiguous. Germline CDR1 reads GTSNPN; CDR2 reads SVGIG (reference sequence). The CDR3 extends over 12 amino acids. V dropped 2 bases and J dropped 0 bases, with 4 bases sitting between them. CDR3 loop: CAWSQMNTEAFF. DNA of the CDR3: TGTGCCTGGAGTCAAATGAACACTGAAGCTTTCTTT.

This chain joins TRBV7-2 and TRBJ2-3, with 10 bases identical to TRBD1. Trimming at V came to 6 bases and at J to 3 bases, leaving 0 bases not matched to a gene. This CDR3 is 13 amino acids long. CDR1 SGHTA and CDR2 FQGNSA come from the germline V gene. CDR3 region: CASRGQGTDTQYF. The CDR3 region has the DNA TGTGCCAGCAGGGGACAGGGGACAGATACGCAGTATTTT.

The CDR3 coding sequence is TGCAGTGCTAGTGCTAGCAGCGTTCAGTACTTC. Amino acids: CSASASSVQYF. The chain couples TRBV20-1 to TRBJ2-4; weak D call: TRBD2 (5 bases). The CDR3 runs to 11 residues. The germline V and J ends were trimmed by 3 bases and 11 bases, with 11 bases remaining between them. Looked up from germline, CDR1 is DFQATT and CDR2 is SNEGSKA (reference sequence).

This rearrangement joins TRBV10-3 to TRBJ2-7, with D perhaps matching TRBD1 (5 bases). V lost 2 bases and J 6 bases, leaving 11 bases between the germline ends. Germline V gene data show CDR1 as ENHRY and CDR2 as SYGVKD. This CDR3 comprises 13 residues. The CDR3 reads CAISETDMGEQYF. The CDR3 DNA is TGTGCCATCAGTGAGACGGACATGGGCGAGCAGTACTTC.

The chain joins TRBV30 to TRBJ1-2; TRBD1 might be the D (5 bases). CDR1 is GTSNPN, CDR2 SVGIG, per germline (reference sequence). CDR3 length: 13 residues. Trimming left V 8 bases short and J 4 bases short, with 17 bases between. The CDR3 bases are TGTGCCGGCGAGGGGCAGGGACTCTATGGCTACACCTTC. As protein: CAGEGQGLYGYTF.

This clone was found many times. The rearrangement uses TRBV28 and TRBJ2-1; 8 bases line up with TRBD2. From germline, CDR1 is MDHEN and CDR2 SYDVKM. V lost 9 bases to trimming and J lost 9 bases; unmatched junction nucleotides: 16. The CDR3 runs 15 residues. CDR3 residues: CASDTTGGMRSEQFF. CDR3 in DNA: TGTGCCAGTGATACGACGGGGGGGATGCGTAGTGAGCAGTTCTTC.

The chain has TRBV29-1 and TRBJ1-2; TRBD1 might be the D (6 bases). V lost 6 bases, J lost 5 bases, and 10 bases lay in between. Per the germline V gene, CDR1 is SQVTM and CDR2 is ANQGSEA. The CDR3 has 11 residues. CDR3 in amino acids: CSVRQGYGYTF. In nucleotides, the CDR3 is TGCAGCGTCAGGCAGGGGTATGGCTACACCTTC. The full variable domain, its missing parts supplied by reference TRBV29-1 and TRBJ1-2, is SAVISQKPSRDICQRGTSLTIQCQVDSQVTMMFWYRQQPGQSLTLIATANQGSEATYESGFVIDKFPISRPNLTFSTLTVSNMSPEDSSIYLCSVRQGYGYTFGSGTRLTVV.

This rearrangement joins TRBV11-2 to TRBJ2-7, with D possibly TRBD1 on 6 matching bases. The CDR3 is 15 residues long. V lost 5 bases, J lost 3 bases, and 17 bases lay in between. Germline lookup yields CDR1 SGHAT and CDR2 FQNNGV. This CDR3 reads CASSSRTDLVYEQYF. The DNA of the CDR3 is TGTGCCAGCAGCAGCAGGACAGATTTAGTCTACGAGCAGTACTTC.

CDR3: CASSYTPFSGLQETQYF. DNA of the CDR3: TGTGCCAGCAGTTACACCCCTTTTTCCGGACTCCAAGAGACCCAGTACTTC. The chain recombines TRBV28 with TRBJ2-5; D may be TRBD2 (5 bases). This CDR3 comprises 17 residues. V was clipped by 4 bases and J by 1 base, with 19 bases between them. Per the germline V gene, CDR1 is MDHEN and CDR2 is SYDVKM.